This TCR beta chain is drawn from a study of T cell changes during pregnancy in multiple sclerosis. Some clones are missing from TCRdb's copy, which holds only in-frame ones; the method was immunoSEQ multiplex PCR. The table lists around 63,000 clones, 80% to 95% of them singletons. Germline CDR1 SGHNT, CDR2 YYREEE (reference sequence). The CDR3 consists of 17 residues. The V gene lost 0 bases and the J gene lost 1 base, with 14 bases spanning the gap. This TCR came from a female donor in good health, enrolled as a control in a pregnancy study. The chain is built from TRBV5-4 and TRBJ2-1, with a tentative D call TRBD1 (5 bases). The sample in question was peripheral blood, obtained in the third trimester of pregnancy. CDR3 sequence (DNA): TGTGCCAGCAGCTTGGTAGCAGGGAAAATTTCCTACAATGAGCAGTTCTTC. Translating gives CASSLVAGKISYNEQFF. Based on the CDR3 plus reference TRBV5-4 and TRBJ2-1, the full variable domain is ETGVTQSPTHLIKTRGQQVTLRCSSQSGHNTVSWYQQALGQGPQFIFQYYREEENGRGNFPPRFSGLQFPNYSSELNVNALELDDSALYLCASSLVAGKISYNEQFFGPGTRLTVL.